The source of this TCR beta chain is a study of long-term antiretroviral therapy in people with HIV. It was in the United States that all participants with HIV were treated. Samples held 1-10 million cryopreserved PBMC before DNA extraction. Notes on this clone: Its specificity is unknown.

The CDR3 length is 16 residues. With 3 bases clipped from V and 2 bases from J, the junction kept 7 bases outside the gene matches. The V gene's germline CDR1 is SGDLS and CDR2 YYNGEE. Study-level results: HIV repertoires showed narrower CDR3 length ranges than controls.

A v3.0 immunoSEQ assay was performed at survey level. Profiled with immunoSEQ multiplex PCR; TCRdb holds only in-frame clones, not every one. The sample includes 25,000 to 35,000 clones, roughly 83% of them seen just once. The chain has TRBV9 and TRBJ2-3; 9 bases are shared with TRBD2. The receptor comes from a man aged 25-45 years with HIV. Sequenced here: unsorted PBMCs, sampled 2.8 years after starting antiretroviral therapy. CDR3 sequence reads: CASSGGASGATDTQYF. DNA for the CDR3: TGTGCCAGCAGCGGGGGGGCTAGCGGGGCCACAGATACGCAGTATTTT. The entire variable domain, with the rest obtained from reference TRBV9 and TRBJ2-3, is as follows: DSGVTQTPKHLITATGQRVTLRCSPRSGDLSVYWYQQSLDQGLQFLIQYYNGEERAKGNILERFSAQQFPDLHSELNLSSLELGDSALYFCASSGGASGATDTQYFGPGTRLTVL.